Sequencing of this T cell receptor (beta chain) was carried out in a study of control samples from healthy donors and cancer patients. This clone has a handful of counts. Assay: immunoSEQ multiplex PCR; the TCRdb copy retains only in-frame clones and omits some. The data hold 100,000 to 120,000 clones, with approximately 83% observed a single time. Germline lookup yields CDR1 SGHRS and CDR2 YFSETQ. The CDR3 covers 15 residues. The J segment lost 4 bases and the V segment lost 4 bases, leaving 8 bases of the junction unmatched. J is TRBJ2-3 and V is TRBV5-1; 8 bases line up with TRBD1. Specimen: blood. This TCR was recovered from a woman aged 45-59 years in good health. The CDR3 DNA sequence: TGCGCCAGCAGCGGGGCAGGGGGCGTAGCAGATACGCAGTATTTT. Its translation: CASSGAGGVADTQYF.